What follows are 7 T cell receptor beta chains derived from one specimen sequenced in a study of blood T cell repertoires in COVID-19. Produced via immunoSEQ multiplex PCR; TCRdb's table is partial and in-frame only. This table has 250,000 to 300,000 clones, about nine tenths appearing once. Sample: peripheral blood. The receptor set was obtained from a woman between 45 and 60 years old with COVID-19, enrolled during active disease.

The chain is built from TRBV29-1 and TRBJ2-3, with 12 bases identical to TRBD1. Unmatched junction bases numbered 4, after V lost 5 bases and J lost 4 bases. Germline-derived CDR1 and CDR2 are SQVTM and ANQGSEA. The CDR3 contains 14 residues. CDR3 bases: TGCAGCGTTTGGGACAGGGGGCTGGCAGATACGCAGTATTTT. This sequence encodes CSVWDRGLADTQYF.

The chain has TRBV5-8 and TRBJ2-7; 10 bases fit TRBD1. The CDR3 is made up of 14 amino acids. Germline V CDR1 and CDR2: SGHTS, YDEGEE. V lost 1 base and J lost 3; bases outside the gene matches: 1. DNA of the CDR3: TGTGCCAGCAGCTTGAGGACAGGGGGCTACGAGCAGTACTTC. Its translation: CASSLRTGGYEQYF.

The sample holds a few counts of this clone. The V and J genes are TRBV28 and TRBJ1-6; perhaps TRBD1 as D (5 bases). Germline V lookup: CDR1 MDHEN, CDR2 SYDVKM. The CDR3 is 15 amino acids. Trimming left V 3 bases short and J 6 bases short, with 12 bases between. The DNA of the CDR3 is TGTGCCAGCAGTTTCCAGGTGACAGTTAATTCACCCCTCCACTTT. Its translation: CASSFQVTVNSPLHF. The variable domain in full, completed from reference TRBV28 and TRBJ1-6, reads DVKVTQSSRYLVKRTGEKVFLECVQDMDHENMFWYRQDPGLGLRLIYFSYDVKMKEKGDIPEGYSVSREKKERFSLILESASTNQTSMYLCASSFQVTVNSPLHFGNGTRLTVT.

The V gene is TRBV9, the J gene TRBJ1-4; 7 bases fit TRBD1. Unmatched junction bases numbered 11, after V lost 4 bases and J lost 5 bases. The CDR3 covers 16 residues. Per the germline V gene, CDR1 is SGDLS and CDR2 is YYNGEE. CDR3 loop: CASSNFPTGQNEKLFF. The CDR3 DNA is TGTGCCAGCAGCAACTTTCCGACAGGGCAGAATGAAAAACTGTTTTTT.

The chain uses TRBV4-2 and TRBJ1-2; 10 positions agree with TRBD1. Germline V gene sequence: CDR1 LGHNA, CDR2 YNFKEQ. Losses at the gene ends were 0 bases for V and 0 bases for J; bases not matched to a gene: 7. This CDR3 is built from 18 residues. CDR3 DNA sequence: TGTGCCAGCAGCCAAGACCGGGACAGGGGAAAGACTAACTATGGCTACACCTTC. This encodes CASSQDRDRGKTNYGYTF.

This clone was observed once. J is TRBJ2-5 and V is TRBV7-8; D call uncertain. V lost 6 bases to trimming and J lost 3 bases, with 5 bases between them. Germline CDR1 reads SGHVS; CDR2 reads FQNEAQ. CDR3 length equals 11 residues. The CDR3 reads CASSSKETQYF. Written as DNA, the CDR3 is TGTGCCAGCAGTTCCAAAGAGACCCAGTACTTC. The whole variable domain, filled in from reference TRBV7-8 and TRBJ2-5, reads GAGVSQSPRYKVAKRGQDVALRCDPISGHVSLFWYQQALGQGPEFLTYFQNEAQLDKSGLPSDRFFAERPEGSVSTLKIQRTQQEDSAVYLCASSSKETQYFGPGTRLLVL.

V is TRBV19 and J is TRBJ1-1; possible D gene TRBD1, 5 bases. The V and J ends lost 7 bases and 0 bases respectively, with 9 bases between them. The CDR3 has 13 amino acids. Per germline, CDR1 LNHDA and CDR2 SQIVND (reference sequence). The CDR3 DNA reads TGTGCCAGTATCCAGGGAATGAACACTGAAGCTTTCTTT. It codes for CASIQGMNTEAFF. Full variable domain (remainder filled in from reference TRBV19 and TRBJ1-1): DGGITQSPKYLFRKEGQNVTLSCEQNLNHDAMYWYRQDPGQGLRLIYYSQIVNDFQKGDIAEGYSVSREKKESFPLTVTSAQKNPTAFYLCASIQGMNTEAFFGQGTRLTVV.